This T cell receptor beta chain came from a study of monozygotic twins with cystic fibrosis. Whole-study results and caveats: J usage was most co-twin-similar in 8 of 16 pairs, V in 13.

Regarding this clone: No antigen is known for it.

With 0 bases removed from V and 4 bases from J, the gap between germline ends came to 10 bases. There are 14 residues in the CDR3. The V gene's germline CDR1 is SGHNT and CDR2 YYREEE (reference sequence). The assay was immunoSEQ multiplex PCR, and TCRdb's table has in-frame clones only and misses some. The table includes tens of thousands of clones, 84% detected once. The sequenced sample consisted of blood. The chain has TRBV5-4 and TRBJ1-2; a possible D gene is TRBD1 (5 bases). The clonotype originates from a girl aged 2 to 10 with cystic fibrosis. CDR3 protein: CASSLGGDVYGYTF. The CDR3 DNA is TGTGCCAGCAGCTTGGGGGGGGACGTCTATGGCTACACCTTC.